These T cell receptor beta chains were read from a single sample in a study of tumor-infiltrating lymphocytes in primary liver carcinoma. TCRdb analysed the multiplex PCR reads with MiXCR anew, one entry per CDR3 protein. Here the sample spans 190,000 or so distinct CDR3 sequences, almost 65% being singletons. The sequenced sample was peripheral blood. The receptor source for this set is a woman in her sixties with primary liver carcinoma and hepatitis B virus infection. Both conserved end residues are part of each CDR3. Each record gives: CDR3 length, V gene, J gene, D gene, clone size, CDR3 DNA, CDR3 protein. D genes are given only for firm matches. Clone size is stated in some rows and not others, as once, few, many or a class when expanded.

length: 14
V: TRBV12-3/TRBV12-4
J: TRBJ2-3
D: -
size: many
DNA: TGTGCCAGCAGTTTTTCGACTCGCACAGATACGCAGTATTTT
CDR3: CASSFSTRTDTQYF

length: 15
V: TRBV10-3
J: TRBJ2-2
D: -
size: -
DNA: TGTGCCATCAGTGCCTCCGGCGGGGTCGGCGGGGAGCTGTGTTTT
CDR3: CAISASGGVGGELCF

length: 13
V: TRBV29-1
J: TRBJ2-2
D: -
size: -
DNA: TGCAGCGTTGTTAGATCGAACACCCGGGAGCTGTTTTTT
CDR3: CSVVRSNTRELFF

length: 14
V: TRBV28
J: TRBJ2-5
D: TRBD2
size: few
DNA: TGTGCCAGCAGACAAGGACTAGCGGGAGTGACCCAGTACTTC
CDR3: CASRQGLAGVTQYF

length: 13
V: TRBV24-1
J: TRBJ2-5
D: -
size: few
DNA: TGTGCCACCAGAGCCGGGGCGGCGGAGACCCAGTACTTC
CDR3: CATRAGAAETQYF

length: 15
V: TRBV24-1
J: TRBJ2-1
D: TRBD2
size: -
DNA: TGTGCCACCAGTGGTTTAGGACTAGCCCCCAATGAGCAGTTCTTC
CDR3: CATSGLGLAPNEQFF

length: 17
V: TRBV11-3
J: TRBJ2-1
D: -
size: -
DNA: TGTGCCAGCAGCCCCGACCTATTAGCAGACTCCTACAATGAGCAGTTCTTC
CDR3: CASSPDLLADSYNEQFF

length: 16
V: TRBV18
J: TRBJ2-3
D: TRBD1
size: -
DNA: TGTGCCAGCTCACGGGGGGACAGGGTATCCACAGATACGCAGTATTTT
CDR3: CASSRGDRVSTDTQYF

length: 15
V: TRBV11-1
J: TRBJ2-1
D: -
size: -
DNA: TGTGACACCAGCTTAATGTCTAGCCGGGGCAATGAGCAGTTCTTC
CDR3: CDTSLMSSRGNEQFF

length: 12
V: TRBV7-9
J: TRBJ2-7
D: -
size: -
DNA: TGTGCCAGCAGCCCCCTCGTCGACGAGCAGTACTTC
CDR3: CASSPLVDEQYF

length: 18
V: TRBV11-2
J: TRBJ2-7
D: -
size: few
DNA: TGTGCCAGCAGCTTAGATTGGGTCAGTCTAGCAGACCCCTACGAGCAGTACTTC
CDR3: CASSLDWVSLADPYEQYF

length: 15
V: TRBV14
J: TRBJ2-1
D: -
size: -
DNA: TGTGCCAGCAGCGGCGGAGGGGACCTAGGGAATGAGCAGTTCTTC
CDR3: CASSGGGDLGNEQFF

length: 16
V: TRBV12-3/TRBV12-4
J: TRBJ2-3
D: TRBD2
size: -
DNA: TGTGCCAGCAACCCCCGAGCGGGAGGGCTGACAGATACGCAGTATTTT
CDR3: CASNPRAGGLTDTQYF

length: 14
V: TRBV11-2
J: TRBJ1-4
D: -
size: -
DNA: TGTGCCAGCAGCTCCGGAAATGGGGTGAGGGAAGTGTTTTTT
CDR3: CASSSGNGVREVFF

length: 14
V: TRBV18
J: TRBJ1-2
D: TRBD1
size: -
DNA: TGTGCCAGCCCACTTACGACAGGGAACTTCGGCTACACCTTC
CDR3: CASPLTTGNFGYTF

length: 18
V: TRBV12-5
J: TRBJ2-1
D: TRBD2
size: many
DNA: TGTGCTAGTGGTTTGGCCCCAACCGGGACTAGCTTGGGGAATGAGCAGTTCTTC
CDR3: CASGLAPTGTSLGNEQFF

length: 15
V: TRBV4-2
J: TRBJ2-2
D: -
size: many
DNA: TGTGCCAGCAGCCCATCGGGGTCGAACACCGGGGAGCTGTTTTTT
CDR3: CASSPSGSNTGELFF

length: 15
V: TRBV12-3/TRBV12-4
J: TRBJ2-1
D: TRBD2
size: -
DNA: TGTGCCAGCAGCCGGGGGGTGGCCGATTTCAATGAGCAATTCTTC
CDR3: CASSRGVADFNEQFF

length: 14
V: TRBV29-1
J: TRBJ2-2
D: TRBD1
size: -
DNA: TGCAGCGTTTCCCGGGACAGCAACACCGGGGAGATGTTTTTC
CDR3: CSVSRDSNTGEMFF

length: 15
V: TRBV11-2
J: TRBJ1-1
D: -
size: few
DNA: TGTGCCAGCAGCGCGAGGGATGGGGCGAACACTGAAGCTTTCTTT
CDR3: CASSARDGANTEAFF

length: 13
V: TRBV6-6
J: TRBJ2-7
D: -
size: -
DNA: TGTGTCAGCAGGGCAGGGAGCTCCTACGAGCAGTACTTC
CDR3: CVSRAGSSYEQYF

length: 14
V: TRBV11-2
J: TRBJ1-2
D: -
size: -
DNA: TGTGCCAGCAGCCAACCGGGGCCTGACTATGGCTACACCTTC
CDR3: CASSQPGPDYGYTF

length: 16
V: TRBV11-2
J: TRBJ2-7
D: TRBD1
size: -
DNA: TGTGCCAGTGGCTCCCTCCGCCGACAGGGGGCCTACGAGCAGTACTTC
CDR3: CASGSLRRQGAYEQYF

length: 14
V: TRBV11-2
J: TRBJ2-1
D: -
size: -
DNA: TGTGCCAACAGCTTTGGGGGTAGCTCCAATGAGCAATTCTTC
CDR3: CANSFGGSSNEQFF

length: 12
V: TRBV12-3/TRBV12-4
J: TRBJ2-1
D: -
size: -
DNA: TGTGTCAGCAGTTCCGGGCTAACGGTGGGATACTTC
CDR3: CVSSSGLTVGYF

length: 14
V: TRBV7-3
J: TRBJ2-7
D: TRBD2
size: -
DNA: TGTGCCAGCAGCCCCGGGACTAGCGACAGCGAGCAGTACTTC
CDR3: CASSPGTSDSEQYF

length: 15
V: TRBV11-3
J: TRBJ1-2
D: -
size: -
DNA: TGTGCCAGCAGCTTAGATGGACAGAGGAACCATGACTACACCTTC
CDR3: CASSLDGQRNHDYTF

length: 14
V: TRBV5-6
J: TRBJ1-1
D: -
size: -
DNA: TGTGGCAGCAGCGTTGGTGGGGAGGGAAGTGAAGCTTTCTTT
CDR3: CGSSVGGEGSEAFF

length: 12
V: TRBV29-1
J: TRBJ2-3
D: -
size: many
DNA: TGCAGCGTTGAAGACGGCACAGATACGCAGTATTTT
CDR3: CSVEDGTDTQYF

length: 17
V: TRBV6-6
J: TRBJ1-6
D: -
size: many
DNA: TGTGCCAGCAGTTACTTGGGTTTGAGCTCCTATAATTCACCCCTCCACTTT
CDR3: CASSYLGLSSYNSPLHF

length: 14
V: TRBV28
J: TRBJ1-1
D: -
size: -
DNA: TGTGCCAGCAGTCTCTACGGGCAGTACACTGAAGCTTTCTTT
CDR3: CASSLYGQYTEAFF

length: 13
V: TRBV5-1
J: TRBJ2-2
D: -
size: -
DNA: TGCGCCAGCAGCTTGCTTGGAAGCAGAGGGCTGTTTTTT
CDR3: CASSLLGSRGLFF

length: 15
V: TRBV11-2
J: TRBJ1-5
D: -
size: once
DNA: TGTGGCAGCAGCTTACGGGGGGCGAACAATCAGCCCCAGCATTTT
CDR3: CGSSLRGANNQPQHF

length: 15
V: TRBV30
J: TRBJ2-1
D: -
size: -
DNA: TGTGCCTGGAGTGTCAGGCACAGGGACGGTAATGAGCAGTTCTTC
CDR3: CAWSVRHRDGNEQFF

length: 13
V: TRBV11-2
J: TRBJ2-1
D: -
size: -
DNA: TGTGCCAACAGAAAGGACCCGGGGCATGGGCAGTTCTTC
CDR3: CANRKDPGHGQFF

length: 13
V: TRBV6-6
J: TRBJ2-7
D: -
size: few
DNA: TGTGCCAGCAACCTACAGGACTCCTACGAGCAGTACTTC
CDR3: CASNLQDSYEQYF

length: 17
V: TRBV29-1
J: TRBJ2-2
D: -
size: -
DNA: TGCAGCGTTGACCCGCACATGGGGGCCCGGAACACCGGGGAGCTGTTTTTT
CDR3: CSVDPHMGARNTGELFF

length: 12
V: TRBV20-1
J: TRBJ2-1
D: -
size: once
DNA: TGCAGTGCTAGAGTAGGTAACAATGAGCAGTTCTTC
CDR3: CSARVGNNEQFF

length: 13
V: TRBV18
J: TRBJ2-3
D: -
size: -
DNA: TGTGCCAGCTCACCACGGCTAGGAGATACGCAGTATTTT
CDR3: CASSPRLGDTQYF

length: 14
V: TRBV11-2
J: TRBJ2-7
D: -
size: -
DNA: TGTGCCAGCAGCTCGACAAGGAGATCCTACGAACAGTACTTC
CDR3: CASSSTRRSYEQYF

length: 13
V: TRBV11-1
J: TRBJ1-2
D: TRBD1
size: -
DNA: TGTGCCGGCAACGACAGGGTTGGGTATGGCTACACCTTC
CDR3: CAGNDRVGYGYTF

length: 12
V: TRBV6-6
J: TRBJ2-5
D: -
size: few
DNA: TGTGCCACCCGTTATGGACGGGAGACCCAGTACTTC
CDR3: CATRYGRETQYF

length: 20
V: TRBV29-1
J: TRBJ2-1
D: TRBD2
size: many
DNA: TGCAGCGGTACCCCGTCACTAGCGGGAGGGCCCTTGAGCTCCTACAATGAGCAGTTCTTC
CDR3: CSGTPSLAGGPLSSYNEQFF

length: 16
V: TRBV6-5
J: TRBJ2-5
D: TRBD2
size: -
DNA: TGTGCCAGCAGTGACCCCCTCGGACTAGCTTTTGGGACCCAGTACTTC
CDR3: CASSDPLGLAFGTQYF

length: 18
V: TRBV29-1
J: TRBJ2-3
D: -
size: -
DNA: TGCAGCGTTGAGGCGTTGGGCAGGGTGTGGGTTAGCGCAGATACGCAGTATTTT
CDR3: CSVEALGRVWVSADTQYF

length: 15
V: TRBV6-1
J: TRBJ1-5
D: TRBD1
size: many
DNA: TGTGCCAGCAGTGAACGGGTGACAGGGAATCAGCCCCAGCATTTT
CDR3: CASSERVTGNQPQHF

length: 17
V: TRBV6-2/TRBV6-3
J: TRBJ2-7
D: -
size: -
DNA: TGTGCCAGCAGTGAAGCCCATTACCCTAGCGCTGCCTACGAGCAGTACTTC
CDR3: CASSEAHYPSAAYEQYF

length: 13
V: TRBV5-6
J: TRBJ1-2
D: -
size: -
DNA: TGTGCCAGCAGCCCACAGGGCCACTATGGCTACATCTTC
CDR3: CASSPQGHYGYIF